The present TCR beta chain was sequenced within a study of cytomegalovirus exposure and HLA in healthy donors. The PCR was carried out with 60 Vbeta primers and 13 Jbeta primers. Using immunoSEQ multiplex PCR, the repertoire was profiled, and TCRdb retains in-frame clones only, with some absent. The sample contains approximately 140,000 clones, around 66% of which appear only once. V dropped 6 bases and J dropped 0; count of bases not matched to a gene: 8. The CDR3 sequence is 15 residues long. Looked up from germline, CDR1 is SQVTM and CDR2 is ANQGSEA. Sequencing was done on a sample of PBMCs. The J gene is TRBJ2-1, the V gene TRBV29-1; TRBD2 agrees at 7 bases. The source is a woman aged 55-69 years in good health and CMV-seronegative. Here the CDR3 DNA reads TGCAGCGTCCGTAAAAGCGGGGTCTCCTACAATGAGCAGTTCTTC. Translating it yields CSVRKSGVSYNEQFF.